The 11 T cell receptor beta chains reported below all come from one sample, sequenced in a study of beta chain features in type 1 diabetes. Every bit of the isolated RNA underwent reverse transcription, so sequencing read expressed TCRB transcripts. Profiling relied on immunoSEQ multiplex PCR, and the TCRdb table lists in-frame clones only, not all of them. The table records 250,000 or so clones, about 30% of them present only once. The material sequenced was central memory CD4+ T cells from blood. These receptors originate from a man aged 25-45 years in good health.

This rearrangement joins TRBV4-3 to TRBJ2-5; 10 bases line up with TRBD1. From germline, CDR1 is LGHNA and CDR2 YSLEER. The CDR3 loop spans 15 amino acids. The junction had 7 bases not matched to a gene; V was cut back by 5 bases and J by 4 bases. The CDR3 nucleotides are TGCGCCAGCAGCGCAGGACAGGGGGGGGGAGAGACCCAGTACTTC. Protein sequence: CASSAGQGGGETQYF.

This clone was observed a handful of times. The V and J genes are TRBV30 and TRBJ2-5; D unclear. Germline-derived CDR1 and CDR2 are GTSNPN and SVGIG (reference sequence). The CDR3 has 13 residues. V was cut by 5 bases and J by 2 bases, with 12 bases left in between. The CDR3 loop is CAWSLNGQETQYF. CDR3 nucleotides: TGTGCCTGGTCCCTTAATGGACAAGAGACCCAGTACTTC.

The chain uses TRBV5-1 and TRBJ1-1, with D possibly matching TRBD1 (5 bases). Germline CDR1 and CDR2: SGHRS and YFSETQ. The CDR3 is made up of 16 amino acids. V was cut by 2 bases and J by 5 bases, with 19 bases left in between. CDR3 sequence (DNA): TGCGCCAGCAGCTTTGGGGCGACGGTCCCGGGGACTGAAGCTTTCTTT. As protein: CASSFGATVPGTEAFF.

This clone was observed a few times. V and J are TRBV20-1 and TRBJ2-3; weak D call: TRBD2 (5 bases). The CDR3 sequence is 11 residues long. The germline V gene encodes CDR1 DFQATT and CDR2 SNEGSKA (reference sequence). The V gene lost 2 bases and the J gene lost 9 bases, with 9 bases spanning the gap. The CDR3 DNA reads TGCAGTGCTAGACAGGAGGTAACGCAGTATTTT. This sequence encodes CSARQEVTQYF.

This clone was seen more than once but under ten times. One base separates it from a far larger clone, so it is likely a read error. The same CDR3 can be traced to other DNA sequences in this sample. V usage is TRBV29-1 and J usage is TRBJ2-7; unclear D gene. Germline lookup yields CDR1 SQVTM and CDR2 ANQGSEA. CDR3 size: 13 residues. V was pared by 3 bases and J by 5 bases, with 14 bases between. The CDR3 DNA reads TGCAGCGTTGACAGACTCGGCCTAGACGAGCAGTACTTC. Its translation is CSVDRLGLDEQYF.

V and J are TRBV20-1 and TRBJ1-3; D gene unclear. V dropped 7 bases and J dropped 2 bases, with 6 bases sitting between them. The CDR3 runs to 11 residues. Germline CDR1 reads DFQATT; CDR2 reads SNEGSKA (reference sequence). The CDR3 DNA is TGCAGTGGGCTGGCTGGAAACACCATATATTTT. This sequence encodes CSGLAGNTIYF.

This chain joins TRBV5-6 and TRBJ1-5; tentatively, D is TRBD1 (6 bases). This CDR3 has 13 residues. V was shortened by 4 bases and J by 8 bases, with 13 bases between the two germline ends. CDR1 and CDR2 from the germline V gene are SGHDT and YYEEEE. The CDR3, as DNA: TGTGCCAGCAGCAAGACAGGTAAAGAGCCCCAGCATTTT. The encoded protein is CASSKTGKEPQHF.

V is TRBV30 and J is TRBJ2-5; D possibly corresponds to TRBD2 (6 bases). V was cut by 1 base and J by 4 bases, with 7 bases left in between. Germline V gene sequence: CDR1 GTSNPN, CDR2 SVGIG (reference sequence). The CDR3 extends over 12 amino acids. CDR3 DNA: TGTGCCTGGAGTGAACTAGCAGAGACCCAGTACTTC. This sequence encodes CAWSELAETQYF. The complete variable domain, with remaining parts taken from reference TRBV30 and TRBJ2-5, reads SQTIHQWPATLVQPVGSPLSLECTVEGTSNPNLYWYRQAAGRGLQLLFYSVGIGQISSEVPQNLSASRPQDRQFILSSKKLLLSDSGFYLCAWSELAETQYFGPGTRLLVL.

The chain uses TRBV4-2 and TRBJ2-7; the match to TRBD1 covers 11 bases. V lost 4 bases to trimming and J lost 4 bases; unmatched junction nucleotides: 3. The CDR3 has 14 residues. The germline CDR1 and CDR2 sequences are LGHNA and YNFKEQ. CDR3 bases: TGTGCCAGCAGCCGGGGACAGGGGGTATACGAGCAGTACTTC. Its protein product is CASSRGQGVYEQYF.

About this clone: The germline gene is not matched at one end of the junction; a read error may be the cause. V usage is TRBV20-1 and J usage is TRBJ2-3, with 7 bases aligning to TRBD2. The germline V gene encodes CDR1 DFQATT and CDR2 SNEGSKA (reference sequence). This CDR3 has 11 amino acids. CDR3 region: CSASRDYPLNF. DNA for the CDR3: TGCAGTGCTAGCAGGGACTACCCCCTGAATTTT.

This sequence joins TRBV25-1 and TRBJ1-1; D is unclear. CDR3 length: 11 amino acids. Germline V gene lookup returns CDR1 MGHDK and CDR2 SYGVNS. The V gene lost 6 bases and the J gene lost 2 bases, with 4 bases spanning the gap. CDR3 nucleotide sequence: TGTGCCAGCAGGAGAAACACTGAAGCTTTCTTT. Translation: CASRRNTEAFF. Complete variable domain (other parts from reference TRBV25-1 and TRBJ1-1): EADIYQTPRYLVIGTGKKITLECSQTMGHDKMYWYQQDPGMELHLIHYSYGVNSTEKGDLSSESTVSRIRTEHFPLTLESARPSHTSQYLCASRRNTEAFFGQGTRLTVV.